The 28 T cell receptor beta chains presented below share a single source sample, sequenced in a study of blood T cells in healthy people across ages. Primed by a sample-barcoded 5' primer and a J-beta primer mix, a second PCR proceeded for roughly 7 to 11 cycles. TCRdb passed the 5' RACE reads through MiXCR, listing each CDR3 protein once. This sample has 700,000 or so distinct CDR3 sequences, with roughly 20% found just once. The sample was blood. These receptors were collected from a man aged 70 or older in good health.

The chain carries TRBV6-1 and TRBJ2-7; the D is unclear. Germline assignment: CDR1 MNHNS and CDR2 SASEGT. The CDR3 has 17 amino acids. Deletions cut 4 bases from V and 0 bases from J, with 19 bases between. The CDR3 coding sequence is TGTGCCAGCAGTGGCGCCCCGATGACACATTTCTCCTACGAGCAGTACTTC. This translates into CASSGAPMTHFSYEQYF.

This clonotype has more than one count but fewer than ten. The chain combines TRBV11-2 with TRBJ2-5; tentative D call: TRBD1 (5 bases). CDR3 length: 14 amino acids. Germline V gives CDR1 SGHAT, CDR2 FQNNGV. V was pared by 3 bases and J by 4 bases, with 12 bases between. CDR3 bases: TGTGCCAGCAGCTTTGGACAAGCCCCAGAGACCCAGTACTTC. Its protein product is CASSFGQAPETQYF.

There are many counts of this clonotype. The chain has TRBV6-6 and TRBJ1-2; 8 bases are a match to TRBD1. Germline V gene lookup returns CDR1 MNHNY and CDR2 SVGAGI (reference sequence). The CDR3 totals 13 residues. Trimming at V came to 2 bases and at J to 8 bases, leaving 4 bases not matched to a gene. As DNA, the CDR3 is TGTGCCAGCAGTTACACAGGGGGAGGAGGCTACACCTTC. Translation: CASSYTGGGGYTF.

This clonotype showed up just a few times. Its ends do not fully match the called genes, so a read error is possible. The CDR3 region is CAIRSSTSGSKDTQYF. In nucleotides, the CDR3 is TGTGCCATCAGATCATCGACTAGCGGGAGCAAAGATACGCAGTATTTT. The rearrangement uses TRBV10-3 and TRBJ2-3; 12 bases match TRBD2. Germline loops: CDR1 ENHRY, CDR2 SYGVKD. The length of the CDR3 is 16 residues.

The V and J genes are TRBV6-5 and TRBJ2-3, with 11 positions matching TRBD2. V lost 1 base, J lost 3 bases, and 6 bases stayed unmatched. CDR3 length: 17 amino acids. The germline CDR1 and CDR2 sequences are MNHEY and SVGAGI. As DNA, the CDR3 is TGTGCCAGCAGTTACTTCACTAGCGGGAGTGGGACAGATACGCAGTATTTT. Protein sequence: CASSYFTSGSGTDTQYF.

A few counts support this clonotype. This chain uses TRBV20-1 with TRBJ2-5, with a tentative D call TRBD2 (6 bases). The CDR3 has 15 residues. Germline V gives CDR1 DFQATT, CDR2 SNEGSKA (reference sequence). V shed 0 bases and J shed 2 bases, with 13 bases lying between them. The CDR3 bases are TGCAGTGCTAGAGAGTGGCGGGGCTTTCAAGAGACCCAGTACTTC. Its translation: CSAREWRGFQETQYF.

The J gene is TRBJ2-1, the V gene TRBV29-1, with D tentatively TRBD2 (5 bases). From germline, CDR1 is SQVTM and CDR2 ANQGSEA. CDR3 length: 13 residues. The ends were cut back, 8 bases at V and 0 bases at J, with 11 bases in the middle. The CDR3 region has the DNA TGCAGCACCGTGGGGAGCTCCTACAATGAGCAGTTCTTC. This encodes CSTVGSSYNEQFF.

This clonotype has only a few counts. This sequence joins TRBV2 and TRBJ1-3; the D is unclear. V gave up 4 bases and J gave up 0 bases, with 7 bases separating them. Germline V gene sequence: CDR1 SNHLY, CDR2 FYNNEI. The CDR3 spans 14 residues. CDR3 protein: CASSGPVSGNTIYF. In nucleotides, the CDR3 is TGTGCCAGCAGTGGTCCGGTCTCTGGAAACACCATATATTTT.

The sample holds a few counts of this clonotype. This rearrangement joins TRBV5-1 to TRBJ2-1; unclear D gene. Germline CDR1 and CDR2: SGHRS and YFSETQ. CDR3 size: 14 residues. Trimming cost V 3 bases and J 2 bases, with 9 bases left between them. The CDR3 bases are TGCGCCAGCAGCTATTTCGAGACCTACAATGAGCAGTTCTTC. Its translation: CASSYFETYNEQFF. Filled out from reference TRBV5-1 and TRBJ2-1, the complete variable domain reads KAGVTQTPRYLIKTRGQQVTLSCSPISGHRSVSWYQQTPGQGLQFLFEYFSETQRNKGNFPGRFSGRQFSNSRSEMNVSTLELGDSALYLCASSYFETYNEQFFGPGTRLTVL.

The chain employs TRBV7-9 and TRBJ1-2; possible D gene TRBD1, 6 bases. V was cut by 2 bases and J by 4 bases, with 14 bases left in between. This CDR3 comprises 15 residues. CDR1 and CDR2 (germline): SEHNR, FQNEAQ (reference sequence). DNA of the CDR3: TGTGCCAGCAGCTTAACTCTAGAGGGGGGCTATGGCTACACCTTC. Amino acid sequence: CASSLTLEGGYGYTF.

This clonotype was counted only a few times. In this CDR3 the conserved last residue, phenylalanine or tryptophan, is missing, so a read error is likely. The DNA is omitted, as the CDR3 cannot be located on it reliably, and the CDR3 follows TCRdb's listing. This chain links TRBV21-1 with TRBJ2-4. TRBV21-1 represents a pseudogene. The CDR3 is 16 amino acids long, termini counted. This CDR3 is CASSEFRREAKNIQYL.

The chain recombines TRBV6-6 with TRBJ1-1; 8 bases line up with TRBD1. Germline V CDR1 and CDR2: MNHNY, SVGAGI (reference sequence). The CDR3 sequence is 14 residues long. Trimming cost V 2 bases and J 6 bases; bases outside gene matches: 5. CDR3 amino acids: CASSYADRVPEAFF. The CDR3 coding sequence is TGTGCCAGCAGTTACGCGGACAGGGTTCCTGAAGCTTTCTTT.

This clonotype was picked up a small number of times. This chain links TRBV20-1 with TRBJ1-5, with D tentatively TRBD1 (5 bases). Germline values: CDR1 DFQATT, CDR2 SNEGSKA (reference sequence). This CDR3 contains 15 residues. Between the trimmed V and J ends, which lost 5 bases and 0 bases, there was a span of 14 bases. CDR3 coding DNA: TGCAGTGCTTCCCACGGGGGTTATAGCAATCAGCCCCAGCATTTT. Encoded protein: CSASHGGYSNQPQHF.

This clonotype was picked up a small number of times. This sequence joins TRBV15 and TRBJ2-3; 12 positions match TRBD2. Germline assignment: CDR1 LNHNV and CDR2 YYDKDF (reference sequence). This CDR3 comprises 16 residues. V trimming: 4 bases; J trimming: 5 bases; junction bases outside the gene matches: 7. In DNA form, the CDR3 reads TGTGCCACCAGCAAACCTAGCGGGGGGGCTGGAGATACGCAGTATTTT. Protein sequence: CATSKPSGGAGDTQYF.

Only a few counts were recorded for this clonotype. The chain is built from TRBV6-1 and TRBJ2-1; 7 nucleotides align to TRBD2. The CDR3 totals 17 residues. With V trimmed by 8 bases and J by 0 bases, 13 bases remained unmatched. Germline CDR1 MNHNS, CDR2 SASEGT. The CDR3 DNA sequence: TGTGCCAGCGGATATACCTGGGCGGGAGTCTCCTACAATGAGCAGTTCTTC. It encodes CASGYTWAGVSYNEQFF.

For this clonotype: Mismatch with germline at one junction end may stem from a read error. The rearrangement joins TRBV20-1 to TRBJ2-7; maybe TRBD2 (6 bases). The CDR3 length is 15 residues. Germline V gene lookup returns CDR1 DFQATT and CDR2 SNEGSKA (reference sequence). CDR3 bases: TGCAGTGCCAGAGCAGGTATTTCTAGCGACCACGAGCAGTACTTC. Translating it yields CSARAGISSDHEQYF.

This rearrangement joins TRBV6-2 or TRBV6-3 to TRBJ1-2; D gene uncertain. Trimming removed 0 bases at V and 1 base at J, with 12 bases between. Germline CDR1 MNHEY, CDR2 SVGEGT. This CDR3 is 16 amino acids long. The CDR3: CASSYSNIPSNYGYTF. For the CDR3, the DNA is TGTGCCAGCAGTTACTCGAACATCCCAAGTAACTATGGCTACACCTTC.

A few counts support this clonotype. The chain combines TRBV5-1 with TRBJ1-2; TRBD1 might be the D (6 bases). The length of the CDR3 is 13 residues. Germline V gene data show CDR1 as SGHRS and CDR2 as YFSETQ. With 3 bases removed from V and 6 bases from J, the gap between germline ends came to 12 bases. The CDR3, as DNA: TGCGCCAGCAGCTCGCAGGGGCATGATGGCTACACCTTC. Protein: CASSSQGHDGYTF.

The table lists this clonotype with a few counts. This chain links TRBV7-2 with TRBJ1-5; D not resolved. The CDR3 is made up of 15 amino acids. Trimming took off 2 bases at V and 4 bases at J, with 12 bases between the two ends. In germline, CDR1 is SGHTA, CDR2 FQGNSA. In DNA form, the CDR3 reads TGTGCCAGCAGCTTATTAGGCAGACCGAATCAGCCCCAGCATTTT. Its translation is CASSLLGRPNQPQHF.

J is TRBJ1-2 and V is TRBV20-1; D is uncertain. Between the trimmed V and J ends, which lost 4 bases and 5 bases, there was a span of 14 bases. The CDR3 runs to 13 residues. Germline V CDR1 and CDR2: DFQATT, SNEGSKA (reference sequence). The CDR3 bases are TGCAGTGCTACCGGACGGGCAATATATGGCTACACCTTC. Translating gives CSATGRAIYGYTF.

This clonotype occurred a few times. The junction differs from germline at one of its ends, possibly a read error. This chain joins TRBV9 and TRBJ2-1, with 7 bases aligning to TRBD2. The CDR3 spans 15 residues. Germline CDR1 SGDLS, CDR2 YYNGEE. CDR3 region: CACSAGGSSYNEQFF. In nucleotides, the CDR3 is TGTGCCTGCAGCGCCGGGGGGAGCTCCTACAATGAGCAGTTCTTC.

This rearrangement joins TRBV11-2 to TRBJ2-5, with D unclear. The J call may be in error: the DNA end matches TRBJ2-1 better. This CDR3 spans 10 amino acids. Germline lookup yields CDR1 SGHAT and CDR2 FQNNGV. The CDR3 bases are TGTGCCAGCAGCCAACTTGAGCAGTTCTTC. It translates to CASSQLEQFF.

This clonotype was picked up a small number of times. The CDR3 sequence: CATQSSSHYGYTF. The CDR3, as DNA: TGTGCCACCCAATCCTCATCTCACTATGGCTACACCTTC. V gene TRBV28 combines with J gene TRBJ1-2; D call uncertain. The V gene's germline CDR1 is MDHEN and CDR2 SYDVKM. Trimming shortened V by 10 bases and J by 3 bases, and 15 bases separated the two germline ends. The CDR3 covers 13 residues.

The chain carries TRBV11-2 and TRBJ1-5, with D possibly TRBD1 on 6 matching bases. The V gene's germline CDR1 is SGHAT and CDR2 FQNNGV. V was cut by 1 base and J by 6 bases, with 10 bases left in between. CDR3 size: 14 residues. In DNA, the CDR3 is TGTGCCAGCAGCTTAGGACAGGTGGGTCAGCCCCAGCATTTT. As protein: CASSLGQVGQPQHF.

The chain is built from TRBV12-3 or TRBV12-4 and TRBJ2-1; possibly TRBD1 for D (7 bases). The CDR3 loop spans 16 amino acids. The V and J ends lost 5 bases and 9 bases respectively, with 23 bases between them. The chain's CDR3 is CASSRTGEVIMGEQFF. CDR3 coding DNA: TGTGCCAGCAGTCGTACAGGGGAGGTTATTATGGGTGAGCAGTTCTTC.

The rearrangement links TRBV7-2 to TRBJ1-2; D is uncertain. Trimming stripped 5 bases from V and 2 bases from J, with 9 bases between. From germline, CDR1 is SGHTA and CDR2 FQGNSA. The CDR3 sequence is 13 residues long. The CDR3 sequence is CASSTDLNYGYTF. For the CDR3, the DNA is TGTGCCAGCAGCACAGACCTAAACTATGGCTACACCTTC.

This clonotype was seen just once. The rearrangement uses TRBV11-2 and TRBJ2-1, with D possibly called TRBD1 or TRBD2 (8 bases each). CDR3 length equals 19 residues. V dropped 5 bases and J dropped 0 bases, with 23 bases sitting between them. Germline V gene data show CDR1 as SGHAT and CDR2 as FQNNGV. This CDR3 reads CASSTGGFSGASSYNEQFF. CDR3 sequence (DNA): TGTGCCAGCAGCACAGGGGGGTTTAGCGGGGCCTCCTCCTACAATGAGCAGTTCTTC.

V usage is TRBV20-1 and J usage is TRBJ1-5, with D possibly being TRBD1 (6 bases). The germline gives CDR1 DFQATT, CDR2 SNEGSKA (reference sequence). The CDR3 sequence is 14 residues long. V gave up 2 bases and J gave up 6 bases, with 14 bases separating them. CDR3: CSARRNTGAQPQHF. The DNA for the CDR3 is TGCAGTGCTAGAAGGAACACGGGGGCTCAGCCCCAGCATTTT.